The 8 T cell receptor beta chains listed next were all sequenced from one sample in a study of T cell changes during pregnancy in multiple sclerosis. Only in-frame clones appear in the TCRdb table, and some are missing; sequencing was by immunoSEQ multiplex PCR. The sample has roughly 40,000 clones; more than 85% are singletons. Sequenced here: CD8+ T cells from peripheral blood mononuclear cells, sampled before pregnancy. These TCRs come from a female donor with multiple sclerosis, enrolled in a pregnancy study.

This sequence joins TRBV6-5 and TRBJ2-5, with 9 bases matching TRBD1. The CDR3 runs to 15 residues. Germline loops: CDR1 MNHEY, CDR2 SVGAGI. Trimming removed 6 bases from V and 4 bases from J; junction bases left unmatched: 9. Here the CDR3 DNA reads TGTGCCAGCAGGACCGGGTGGGACAGGGCAGAGACCCAGTACTTC. Translation gives CASRTGWDRAETQYF.

The chain recombines TRBV27 with TRBJ2-3; the D is unclear. Looked up from germline, CDR1 is MNHEY and CDR2 is SMNVEV (reference sequence). CDR3 length equals 11 residues. V shed 10 bases and J shed 3 bases, with 8 bases lying between them. DNA for the CDR3: TGTGCCACCCTAGGAACAGATACGCAGTATTTT. Translating gives CATLGTDTQYF.

The gene calls are TRBV4-2 and TRBJ2-7; 8 nucleotides align to TRBD1. The CDR3 has 16 amino acids. Germline-derived CDR1 and CDR2 are LGHNA and YNFKEQ. V trimming: 1 base; J trimming: 0 bases; junction bases outside the gene matches: 5. The DNA of the CDR3 is TGTGCCAGCAGCCAAGGTCGACAGGGGAGCTCCTACGAGCAGTACTTC. Residues: CASSQGRQGSSYEQYF.

The V gene is TRBV30, the J gene TRBJ2-3; tentative D call: TRBD2 (7 bases). The CDR3 has 14 amino acids. CDR1 is GTSNPN and CDR2 is SVGIG in the germline V gene (reference sequence). With 4 bases removed from V and 5 bases from J, the gap between germline ends came to 16 bases. CDR3 bases: TGTGCCTGGAACTTAGGGGGGGGCTTAGATACGCAGTATTTT. This sequence encodes CAWNLGGGLDTQYF.

This chain connects TRBV2 to TRBJ2-7, with TRBD1 as a possible D gene (6 bases). CDR3 length: 17 residues. The V end was cut by 6 bases, the J end by 0 bases, with 21 bases between. The germline CDR1 and CDR2 sequences are SNHLY and FYNNEI. In nucleotides, the CDR3 is TGTGCCAGCAGGTACACCGGGACATCGGCTAACTCCTACGAGCAGTACTTC. Its protein product is CASRYTGTSANSYEQYF.

The chain couples TRBV23-1 to TRBJ2-3; 9 nucleotides agree with TRBD2. TRBV23-1 is placed among ORFs of uncertain function. The CDR3 is made up of 17 amino acids. V lost 0 bases to trimming and J lost 0 bases; unmatched junction nucleotides: 4. The CDR3 region has the DNA TGCGCCAGCAGTCAATCCCCGACTAGCGGTAGCACAGATACGCAGTATTTT. Its protein is CASSQSPTSGSTDTQYF.

The chain recombines TRBV5-5 with TRBJ1-1, with D possibly being TRBD1 (5 bases). Germline assignment: CDR1 SGHKS and CDR2 YYEKEE (reference sequence). Trimming removed 4 bases from V and 6 bases from J, with 7 bases in between. CDR3 length equals 11 residues. The CDR3 nucleotides read TGTGCCAGCAGCGGAGGGGCTGAAGCTTTCTTT. Encoded protein: CASSGGAEAFF.

This clone was found a few times. The rearrangement links TRBV5-1 to TRBJ2-3; no clear D. The length of the CDR3 is 14 residues. The V and J ends lost 0 bases and 6 bases respectively, with 11 bases between them. Per the germline V gene, CDR1 is SGHRS and CDR2 is YFSETQ. The DNA of the CDR3 is TGCGCCAGCAGCTTGGAGACGTCCAGGGATACGCAGTATTTT. This codes for CASSLETSRDTQYF.